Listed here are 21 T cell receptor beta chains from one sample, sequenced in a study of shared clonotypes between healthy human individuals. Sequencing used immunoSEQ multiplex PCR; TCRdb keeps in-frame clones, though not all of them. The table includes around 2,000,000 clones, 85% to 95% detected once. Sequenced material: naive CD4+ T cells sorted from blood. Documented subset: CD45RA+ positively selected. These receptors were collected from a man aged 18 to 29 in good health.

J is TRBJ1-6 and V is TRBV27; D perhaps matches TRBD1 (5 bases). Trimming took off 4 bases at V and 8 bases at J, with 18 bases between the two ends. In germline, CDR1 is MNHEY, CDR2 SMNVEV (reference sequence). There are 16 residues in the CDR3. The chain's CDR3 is CASSSRTRLLYSPLHF. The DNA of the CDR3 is TGTGCCAGCAGTTCACGGACACGGCTATTATATTCACCCCTCCACTTT.

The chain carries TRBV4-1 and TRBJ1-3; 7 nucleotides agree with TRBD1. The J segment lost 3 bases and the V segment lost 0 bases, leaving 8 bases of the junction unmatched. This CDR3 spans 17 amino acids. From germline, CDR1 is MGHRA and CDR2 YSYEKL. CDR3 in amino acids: CASSQDRQGEGGNTIYF. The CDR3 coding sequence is TGCGCCAGCAGCCAAGATCGCCAGGGGGAAGGTGGAAACACCATATATTTT.

The CDR3: CAGGIGGSFGDTQYF. The CDR3, as DNA: TGTGCCGGGGGGATCGGAGGGAGTTTTGGAGATACGCAGTATTTT. The chain joins TRBV6-1 to TRBJ2-3, with D perhaps matching TRBD2 (6 bases). This CDR3 region has 15 residues. The germline CDR1 and CDR2 sequences are MNHNS and SASEGT. Trimming cost V 11 bases and J 5 bases, with 23 bases left between them.

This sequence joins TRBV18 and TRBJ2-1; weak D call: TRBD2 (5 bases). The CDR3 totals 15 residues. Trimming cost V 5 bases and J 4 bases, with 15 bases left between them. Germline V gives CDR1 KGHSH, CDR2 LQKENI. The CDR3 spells CASSILSRGYNEQFF. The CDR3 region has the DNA TGTGCCAGCTCAATACTATCCCGGGGTTACAATGAGCAGTTCTTC.

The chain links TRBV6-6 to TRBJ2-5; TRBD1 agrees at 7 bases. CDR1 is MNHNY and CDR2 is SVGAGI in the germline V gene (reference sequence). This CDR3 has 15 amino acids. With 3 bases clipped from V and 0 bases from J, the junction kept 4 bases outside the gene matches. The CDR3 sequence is CASSYNDRDQETQYF. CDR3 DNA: TGTGCCAGCAGTTATAACGACAGGGACCAAGAGACCCAGTACTTC.

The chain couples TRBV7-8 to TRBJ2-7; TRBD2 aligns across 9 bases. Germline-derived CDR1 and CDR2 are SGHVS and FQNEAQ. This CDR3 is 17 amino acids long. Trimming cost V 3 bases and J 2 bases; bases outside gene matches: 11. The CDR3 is CASSLSLMTSGTYEQYF. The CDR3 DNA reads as TGTGCCAGCAGCTTGTCCCTCATGACTAGCGGAACCTACGAGCAGTACTTC.

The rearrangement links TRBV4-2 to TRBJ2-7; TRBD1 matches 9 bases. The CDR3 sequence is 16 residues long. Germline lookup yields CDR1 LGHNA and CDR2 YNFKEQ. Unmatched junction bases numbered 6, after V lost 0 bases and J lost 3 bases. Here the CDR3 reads CASSQDRDRGIYEQYF. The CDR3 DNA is TGTGCCAGCAGCCAAGATCGCGACAGGGGGATCTACGAGCAGTACTTC.

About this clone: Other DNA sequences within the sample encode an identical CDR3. The CDR3, as DNA: TGTGCCAGCTCACCATCTTGGGGCTACGAGCAGTACTTC. Protein: CASSPSWGYEQYF. The chain uses TRBV18 and TRBJ2-7; D not certain. The CDR3 runs 13 residues. V was shortened by 2 bases and J by 3 bases, with 8 bases between the two germline ends. Germline CDR1 is KGHSH and CDR2 is LQKENI.

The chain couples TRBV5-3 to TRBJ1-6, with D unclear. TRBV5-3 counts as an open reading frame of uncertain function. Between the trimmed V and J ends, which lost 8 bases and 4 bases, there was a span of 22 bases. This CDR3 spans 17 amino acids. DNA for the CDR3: TGTGCCAGGCCCAGCACTAGACACTCAATTTATAATTCACCCCTCCACTTT. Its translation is CARPSTRHSIYNSPLHF.

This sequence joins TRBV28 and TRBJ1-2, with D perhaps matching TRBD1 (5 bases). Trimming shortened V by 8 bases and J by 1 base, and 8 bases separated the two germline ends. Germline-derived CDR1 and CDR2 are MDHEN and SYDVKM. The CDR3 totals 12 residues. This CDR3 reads CASGGINYGYTF. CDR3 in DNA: TGTGCCAGCGGGGGTATTAACTATGGCTACACCTTC.

The CDR3 spells CASSMTGRGTEAFF. The CDR3 DNA sequence: TGTGCCAGCAGCATGACAGGACGGGGCACTGAAGCTTTCTTT. The chain carries TRBV11-2 and TRBJ1-1; a weak D match, TRBD1 (6 bases). The germline CDR1 and CDR2 sequences are SGHAT and FQNNGV. The length of the CDR3 is 14 residues. Trimming removed 5 bases at V and 4 bases at J, with 14 bases between.

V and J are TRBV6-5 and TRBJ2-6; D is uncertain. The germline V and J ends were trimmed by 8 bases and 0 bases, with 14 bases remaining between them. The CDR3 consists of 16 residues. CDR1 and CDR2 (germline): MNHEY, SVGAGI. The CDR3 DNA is TGTGCCAGCGGTAACTTAGACGGCTCTGGGGCCAACGTCCTGACTTTC. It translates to CASGNLDGSGANVLTF.

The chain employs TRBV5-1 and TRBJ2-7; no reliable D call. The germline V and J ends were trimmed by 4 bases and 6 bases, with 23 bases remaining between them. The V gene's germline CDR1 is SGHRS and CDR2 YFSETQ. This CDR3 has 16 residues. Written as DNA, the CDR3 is TGCGCCAGCAGCCTCTCACGTGGCGCCACGACGAGCGAGCAGTACTTC. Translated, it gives CASSLSRGATTSEQYF.

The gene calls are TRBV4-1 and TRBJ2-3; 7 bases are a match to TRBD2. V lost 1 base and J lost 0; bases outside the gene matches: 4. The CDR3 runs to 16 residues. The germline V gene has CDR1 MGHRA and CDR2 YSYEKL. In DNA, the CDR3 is TGCGCCAGCAGCCAAGCTAGCGGTGTTAGCACAGATACGCAGTATTTT. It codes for CASSQASGVSTDTQYF.

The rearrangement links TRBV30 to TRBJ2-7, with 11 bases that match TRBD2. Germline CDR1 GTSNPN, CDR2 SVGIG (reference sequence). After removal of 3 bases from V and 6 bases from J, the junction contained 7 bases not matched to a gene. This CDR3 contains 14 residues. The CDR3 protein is CAWSQLAGVAEQYF. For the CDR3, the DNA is TGTGCCTGGAGCCAACTAGCGGGGGTGGCCGAGCAGTACTTC.

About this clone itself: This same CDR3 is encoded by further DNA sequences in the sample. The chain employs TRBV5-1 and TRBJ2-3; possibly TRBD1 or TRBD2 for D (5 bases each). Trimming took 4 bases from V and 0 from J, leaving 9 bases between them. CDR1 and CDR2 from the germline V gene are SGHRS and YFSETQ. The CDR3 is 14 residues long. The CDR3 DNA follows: TGCGCCAGCAGCCAGGGACCTAGCACAGATACGCAGTATTTT. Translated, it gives CASSQGPSTDTQYF.

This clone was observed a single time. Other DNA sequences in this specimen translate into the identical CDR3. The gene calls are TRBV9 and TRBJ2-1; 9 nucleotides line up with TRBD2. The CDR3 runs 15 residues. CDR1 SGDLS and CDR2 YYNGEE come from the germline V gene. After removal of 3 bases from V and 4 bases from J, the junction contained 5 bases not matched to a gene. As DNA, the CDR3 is TGTGCCAGCAGCGCGACTAGCGGAAGTTACAATGAGCAGTTCTTC. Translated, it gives CASSATSGSYNEQFF. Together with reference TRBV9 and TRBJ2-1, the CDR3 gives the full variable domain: DSGVTQTPKHLITATGQRVTLRCSPRSGDLSVYWYQQSLDQGLQFLIQYYNGEERAKGNILERFSAQQFPDLHSELNLSSLELGDSALYFCASSATSGSYNEQFFGPGTRLTVL.

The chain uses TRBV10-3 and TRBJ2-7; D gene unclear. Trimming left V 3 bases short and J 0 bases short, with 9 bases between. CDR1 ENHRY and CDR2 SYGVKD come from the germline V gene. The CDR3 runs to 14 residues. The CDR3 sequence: CAISEISGSYEQYF. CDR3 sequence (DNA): TGTGCCATCAGTGAAATCAGTGGCTCCTACGAGCAGTACTTC.

CDR3 loop: CAISESYRVDQPQHF. CDR3 sequence (DNA): TGTGCCATCAGTGAGTCGTACAGGGTTGATCAGCCCCAGCATTTT. The rearrangement links TRBV10-3 to TRBJ1-5; D is perhaps TRBD1 (6 bases). V lost 0 bases and J lost 5, with 11 bases in between. The length of the CDR3 is 15 residues. Germline CDR1 reads ENHRY; CDR2 reads SYGVKD.

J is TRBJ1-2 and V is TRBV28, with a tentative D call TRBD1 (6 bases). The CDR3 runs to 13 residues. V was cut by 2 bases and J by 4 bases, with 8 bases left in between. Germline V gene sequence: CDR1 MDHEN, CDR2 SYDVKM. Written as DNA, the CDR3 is TGTGCCAGCAGTTTAGAGGGGGGCTATGGCTACACCTTC. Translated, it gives CASSLEGGYGYTF.

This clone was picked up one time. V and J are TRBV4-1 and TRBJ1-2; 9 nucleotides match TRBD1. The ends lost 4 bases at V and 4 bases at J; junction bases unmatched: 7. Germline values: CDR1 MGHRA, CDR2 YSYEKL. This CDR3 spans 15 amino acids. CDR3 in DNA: TGCGCCAGCAGCCTTAGACAGGGGGAGGGCTATGGCTACACCTTC. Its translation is CASSLRQGEGYGYTF.